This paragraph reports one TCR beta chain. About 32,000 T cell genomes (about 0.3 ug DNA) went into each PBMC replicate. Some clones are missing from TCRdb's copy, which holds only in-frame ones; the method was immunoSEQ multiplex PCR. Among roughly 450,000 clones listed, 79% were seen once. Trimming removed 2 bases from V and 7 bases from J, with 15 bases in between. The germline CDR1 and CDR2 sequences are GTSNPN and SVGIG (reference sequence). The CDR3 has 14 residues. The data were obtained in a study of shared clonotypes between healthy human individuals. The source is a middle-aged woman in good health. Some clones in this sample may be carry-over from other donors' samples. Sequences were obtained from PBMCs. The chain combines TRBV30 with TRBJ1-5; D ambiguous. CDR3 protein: CAWSQANPIQPQHF. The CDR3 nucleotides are TGTGCCTGGAGTCAAGCGAACCCAATCCAGCCCCAGCATTTT.